The 22 T cell receptor beta chains listed next were all sequenced from one sample in a study of T cell responses to AZD1222 COVID-19 vaccine. The assay was immunoSEQ multiplex PCR, and TCRdb's table has in-frame clones only and misses some. This table holds under 150,000 clones, roughly nine tenths found once. The sequences come from peripheral blood, collected 28 days after the second AZD1222 dose. These receptors all come from an adult who received the AZD1222 COVID-19 vaccine.

The chain is built from TRBV19 and TRBJ2-3; tentatively, D is TRBD1 (6 bases). CDR1 and CDR2 from the germline V gene are LNHDA and SQIVND (reference sequence). Trimming pared 5 bases from V and 3 bases from J, leaving 12 bases between. CDR3 length: 14 amino acids. DNA for the CDR3: TGTGCCAGTAGTTCAGGGGCGCGGACAGATACGCAGTATTTT. Its translation: CASSSGARTDTQYF.

The chain carries TRBV5-6 and TRBJ1-1, with D perhaps matching TRBD1 (6 bases). Germline CDR1 reads SGHDT; CDR2 reads YYEEEE. V was clipped by 3 bases and J by 1 base, with 13 bases between them. This CDR3 has 15 amino acids. The CDR3 spells CASSYRGGKNTEAFF. CDR3 DNA: TGTGCCAGCAGCTATAGAGGGGGGAAGAACACTGAAGCTTTCTTT. Full variable domain (rest looked up from reference TRBV5-6 and TRBJ1-1): DAGVTQSPTHLIKTRGQQVTLRCSPKSGHDTVSWYQQALGQGPQFIFQYYEEEERQRGNFPDRFSGHQFPNYSSELNVNALLLGDSALYLCASSYRGGKNTEAFFGQGTRLTVV.

This clone has just one count. V and J are TRBV2 and TRBJ2-3; 8 bases are shared with TRBD2. The CDR3 consists of 16 residues. V shed 5 bases and J 5 bases; nucleotides not matched to a gene: 12. The germline V gene encodes CDR1 SNHLY and CDR2 FYNNEI. CDR3 in DNA: TGTGCCAGCAGTCCTCAAGCGGGAGTTTCGGGAGATACGCAGTATTTT. Its translation: CASSPQAGVSGDTQYF.

V and J are TRBV5-4 and TRBJ1-6; D uncertain. Germline V gene data show CDR1 as SGHNT and CDR2 as YYREEE (reference sequence). The CDR3 spans 14 residues. V was pared by 10 bases and J by 0 bases, with 11 bases between. Here the CDR3 DNA reads TGTGCCGGCGGAGAGAGCTCCTATAATTCACCCCTCCACTTT. Amino acid sequence: CAGGESSYNSPLHF.

The count of this clone is one. J is TRBJ1-1 and V is TRBV29-1; D perhaps matches TRBD1 (5 bases). The germline V and J ends were trimmed by 4 bases and 1 base, with 10 bases remaining between them. The CDR3 consists of 13 residues. Germline V gives CDR1 SQVTM, CDR2 ANQGSEA. Written as DNA, the CDR3 is TGCAGCGTTGCGACCGACAGGAACACTGAAGCTTTCTTT. This sequence encodes CSVATDRNTEAFF.

The CDR3 loop is CASSPSRLNTAEAFF. DNA of the CDR3: TGTGCCAGCTCACCCTCCCGACTGAATACGGCTGAAGCTTTCTTT. The chain recombines TRBV18 with TRBJ1-1; D gene uncertain. V was shortened by 3 bases and J by 6 bases, with 17 bases between the two germline ends. This CDR3 is built from 15 residues. Germline assignment: CDR1 KGHSH and CDR2 LQKENI.

This clone was counted once. This chain uses TRBV19 with TRBJ1-1; 8 nucleotides agree with TRBD1. The germline V gene has CDR1 LNHDA and CDR2 SQIVND (reference sequence). The CDR3 length is 12 residues. The V segment lost 7 bases and the J segment 5 bases; nucleotides outside the gene matches: 3. The CDR3 DNA follows: TGTGCCAGTAAGGGACAGGTTACTGAAGCTTTCTTT. Its protein is CASKGQVTEAFF.

CDR3 amino acids: CASSLGQGGLYEQYF. CDR3 in DNA: TGTGCCAGCAGCTTGGGGCAGGGTGGACTCTACGAGCAGTACTTC. The rearrangement links TRBV5-8 to TRBJ2-7; TRBD1 or TRBD2 may be the D gene (5 bases each). The germline V and J ends were trimmed by 0 bases and 3 bases, with 13 bases remaining between them. Germline CDR1 and CDR2: SGHTS and YDEGEE. The CDR3 runs 15 residues.

This sequence joins TRBV7-2 and TRBJ1-6; perhaps TRBD1 as D (5 bases). V lost 3 bases, J lost 4 bases, and 7 bases lay in between. Germline V gene data show CDR1 as SGHTA and CDR2 as FQGNSA. The CDR3 spans 14 residues. CDR3 sequence (DNA): TGTGCCAGCAGCTTGACAGCTTATAATTCACCCCTCCACTTT. This codes for CASSLTAYNSPLHF.

CDR3 sequence: CASTLYQGLRVPNYGYTF. In nucleotides, the CDR3 is TGTGCCAGCACCCTCTATCAGGGACTGAGGGTTCCTAACTATGGCTACACCTTC. This rearrangement joins TRBV28 to TRBJ1-2, with D perhaps TRBD1 (5 bases). The CDR3 spans 18 residues. The V gene's germline CDR1 is MDHEN and CDR2 SYDVKM. V shed 7 bases and J shed 0 bases, with 24 bases lying between them.

This chain joins TRBV7-3 and TRBJ1-1; D perhaps matches TRBD1 (5 bases). The V end lost 3 bases, the J end lost 8 bases, and 13 bases lay between the germline ends. Germline lookup yields CDR1 SGHTA and CDR2 FQGTGA. This CDR3 region has 13 residues. CDR3 DNA: TGTGCCAGCAGCTTCCGCAGGGACGGAGAAGCTTTCTTT. Amino acids: CASSFRRDGEAFF.

The chain carries TRBV28 and TRBJ1-1; 7 nucleotides align to TRBD1. Looked up from germline, CDR1 is MDHEN and CDR2 is SYDVKM. CDR3 size: 17 residues. The V and J ends lost 5 bases and 4 bases, in that order; junction bases with no gene match: 16. The CDR3 loop reads CASSRPENDRVVTEAFF. CDR3 nucleotide sequence: TGTGCCAGCAGTCGACCCGAGAACGACAGGGTGGTCACTGAAGCTTTCTTT.

This chain uses TRBV7-8 with TRBJ1-1, with D tentatively TRBD1 (6 bases). Germline values: CDR1 SGHVS, CDR2 FQNEAQ. V dropped 5 bases and J dropped 0 bases, with 13 bases sitting between them. The CDR3 length is 15 residues. The CDR3 sequence is CASSEQGLLNTEAFF. CDR3 sequence (DNA): TGTGCCAGCAGCGAACAGGGACTTTTGAACACTGAAGCTTTCTTT.

In its sample, this clone was seen a few times. The chain joins TRBV5-5 to TRBJ2-2; weak D call: TRBD2 (6 bases). The CDR3 contains 17 residues. In germline, CDR1 is SGHKS, CDR2 YYEKEE (reference sequence). The germline V and J ends were trimmed by 4 bases and 0 bases, with 16 bases remaining between them. The CDR3 nucleotides are TGTGCCAGCAGCCGCGGCGGGGCGAGCTCGAACACCGGGGAGCTGTTTTTT. This gives the protein CASSRGGASSNTGELFF.

Only one count was recorded for this clone. V is TRBV28 and J is TRBJ2-7; the match to TRBD1 covers 8 bases. With V trimmed by 6 bases and J by 3 bases, 7 bases remained unmatched. From germline, CDR1 is MDHEN and CDR2 SYDVKM. There are 14 residues in the CDR3. CDR3 region: CASSSGGSLYEQYF. CDR3 bases: TGTGCCAGCAGCTCAGGGGGCTCCCTCTACGAGCAGTACTTC.

This clone has only one observation. The V and J genes are TRBV10-3 and TRBJ2-3; TRBD1 matches 8 bases. The ends lost 6 bases at V and 0 bases at J; junction bases unmatched: 5. There are 15 residues in the CDR3. Looked up from germline, CDR1 is ENHRY and CDR2 is SYGVKD. CDR3 loop: CAIRVTGVSTDTQYF. CDR3 coding DNA: TGTGCCATCAGGGTGACAGGGGTTAGCACAGATACGCAGTATTTT.

This clone has a handful of counts. The J gene is TRBJ2-2, the V gene TRBV2; D could derive from TRBD1 or TRBD2 (7 bases each). The CDR3 length is 16 residues. Trimming removed 5 bases from V and 3 bases from J, with 16 bases in between. Germline V lookup: CDR1 SNHLY, CDR2 FYNNEI. CDR3 in amino acids: CASSTRQGGDTGELFF. As DNA, the CDR3 is TGTGCCAGCAGTACGCGACAGGGAGGGGACACCGGGGAGCTGTTTTTT.

The chain joins TRBV10-3 to TRBJ1-2; D is ambiguous. The CDR3 loop spans 12 amino acids. Germline V lookup: CDR1 ENHRY, CDR2 SYGVKD. Trimming took 3 bases from V and 4 from J, leaving 6 bases between them. DNA for the CDR3: TGTGCCATCAGTGACAGTCCCTATGGCTACACCTTC. It encodes CAISDSPYGYTF.

V is TRBV10-1 and J is TRBJ2-1, with 9 bases matching TRBD2. Germline V gives CDR1 WNHNN, CDR2 SYGVQD (reference sequence). J was trimmed by 4 bases and V by 8 bases; bases with no gene match: 9. CDR3 length equals 15 residues. The CDR3 bases are TGCGCCAGCCAAGATAGCGGGAGTGAATACAATGAGCAGTTCTTC. Translation: CASQDSGSEYNEQFF.

This clone was observed a handful of times. V gene TRBV2 combines with J gene TRBJ2-1; 8 bases are a match to TRBD2. With 6 bases clipped from V and 7 bases from J, the junction kept 2 bases outside the gene matches. CDR1 and CDR2 from the germline V gene are SNHLY and FYNNEI. The CDR3 covers 12 residues. The CDR3 sequence is CASRGLGNEQFF. CDR3 in DNA: TGTGCCAGCAGGGGACTAGGGAATGAGCAGTTCTTC.

The chain has TRBV7-2 and TRBJ2-7; D not resolved. The germline V and J ends were trimmed by 2 bases and 7 bases, with 15 bases remaining between them. The CDR3 contains 14 residues. CDR1 and CDR2 (germline): SGHTA, FQGNSA. The CDR3 loop is CASSLNAPLGEQYF. CDR3 sequence (DNA): TGTGCCAGCAGCTTAAACGCACCCCTTGGAGAGCAGTACTTC.

The chain recombines TRBV7-8 with TRBJ1-6; D gene ambiguous. Deletions cut 1 base from V and 8 bases from J, with 9 bases between. CDR3 size: 14 residues. CDR1 is SGHVS, CDR2 FQNEAQ, per germline. The CDR3: CASSLGLGDSPLHF. The CDR3 DNA is TGTGCCAGCAGCTTAGGCCTCGGGGATTCACCCCTCCACTTT.